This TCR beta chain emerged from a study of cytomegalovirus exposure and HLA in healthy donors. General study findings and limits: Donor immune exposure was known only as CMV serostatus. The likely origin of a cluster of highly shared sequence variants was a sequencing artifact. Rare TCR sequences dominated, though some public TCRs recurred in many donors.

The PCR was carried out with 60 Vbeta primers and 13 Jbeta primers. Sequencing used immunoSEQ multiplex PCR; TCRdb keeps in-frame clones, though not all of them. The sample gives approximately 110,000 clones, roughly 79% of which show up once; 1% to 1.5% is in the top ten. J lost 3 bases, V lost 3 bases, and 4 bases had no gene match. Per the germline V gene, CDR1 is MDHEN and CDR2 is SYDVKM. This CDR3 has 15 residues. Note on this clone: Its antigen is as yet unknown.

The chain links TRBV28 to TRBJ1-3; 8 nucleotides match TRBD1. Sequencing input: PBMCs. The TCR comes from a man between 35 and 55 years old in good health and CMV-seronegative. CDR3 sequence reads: CASSLTGVVGNTIYF. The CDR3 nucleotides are TGTGCCAGCAGTTTGACAGGGGTGGTTGGAAACACCATATATTTT. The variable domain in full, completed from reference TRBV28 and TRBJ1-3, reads DVKVTQSSRYLVKRTGEKVFLECVQDMDHENMFWYRQDPGLGLRLIYFSYDVKMKEKGDIPEGYSVSREKKERFSLILESASTNQTSMYLCASSLTGVVGNTIYFGEGSWLTVV.